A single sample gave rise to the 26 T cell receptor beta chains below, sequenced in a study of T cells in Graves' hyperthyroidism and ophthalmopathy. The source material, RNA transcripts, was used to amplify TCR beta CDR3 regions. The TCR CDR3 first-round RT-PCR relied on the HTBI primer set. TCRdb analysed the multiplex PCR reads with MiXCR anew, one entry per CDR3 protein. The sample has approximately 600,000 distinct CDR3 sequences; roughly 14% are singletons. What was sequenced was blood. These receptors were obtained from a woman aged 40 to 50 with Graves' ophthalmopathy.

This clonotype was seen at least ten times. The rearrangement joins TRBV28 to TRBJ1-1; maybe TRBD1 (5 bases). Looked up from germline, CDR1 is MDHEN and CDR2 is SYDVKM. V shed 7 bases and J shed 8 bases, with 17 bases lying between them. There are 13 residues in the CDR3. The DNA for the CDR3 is TGTGCCAGCATACCGGGACGGGAGGCAGAAGCTTTCTTT. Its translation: CASIPGREAEAFF.

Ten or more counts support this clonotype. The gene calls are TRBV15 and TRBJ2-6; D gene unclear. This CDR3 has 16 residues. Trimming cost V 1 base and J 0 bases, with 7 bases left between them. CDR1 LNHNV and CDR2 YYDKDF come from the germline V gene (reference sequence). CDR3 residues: CATSRALSSGANVLTF. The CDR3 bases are TGTGCCACCAGCAGAGCCCTGAGCTCTGGGGCCAACGTCCTGACTTTC.

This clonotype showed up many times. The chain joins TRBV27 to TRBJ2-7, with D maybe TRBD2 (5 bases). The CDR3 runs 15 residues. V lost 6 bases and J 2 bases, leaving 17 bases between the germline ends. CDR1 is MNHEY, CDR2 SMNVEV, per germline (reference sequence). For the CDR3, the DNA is TGTGCCAGCAGCTTGAGTGGACTTGGGCCCTACGAGCAGTACTTC. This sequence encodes CASSLSGLGPYEQYF.

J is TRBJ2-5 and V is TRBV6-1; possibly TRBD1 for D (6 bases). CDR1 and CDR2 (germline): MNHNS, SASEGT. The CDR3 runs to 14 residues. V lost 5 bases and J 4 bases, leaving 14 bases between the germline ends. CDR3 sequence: CASSPQGLRETQYF. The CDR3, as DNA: TGTGCCAGCAGTCCACAGGGATTACGAGAGACCCAGTACTTC.

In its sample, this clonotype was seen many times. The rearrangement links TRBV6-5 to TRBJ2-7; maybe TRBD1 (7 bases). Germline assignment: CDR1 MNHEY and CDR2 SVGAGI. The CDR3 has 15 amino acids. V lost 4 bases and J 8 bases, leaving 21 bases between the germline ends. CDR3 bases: TGTGCCAGCAGTTCCGCGGGACAGCGGAGGGTGAAGCAGTACTTC. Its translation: CASSSAGQRRVKQYF.

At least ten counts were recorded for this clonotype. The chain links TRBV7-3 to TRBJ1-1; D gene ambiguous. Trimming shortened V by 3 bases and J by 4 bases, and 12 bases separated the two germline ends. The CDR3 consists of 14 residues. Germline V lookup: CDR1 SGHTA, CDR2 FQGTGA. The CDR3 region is CASSFGGFGTEAFF. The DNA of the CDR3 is TGTGCCAGCAGCTTTGGTGGCTTCGGCACTGAAGCTTTCTTT.

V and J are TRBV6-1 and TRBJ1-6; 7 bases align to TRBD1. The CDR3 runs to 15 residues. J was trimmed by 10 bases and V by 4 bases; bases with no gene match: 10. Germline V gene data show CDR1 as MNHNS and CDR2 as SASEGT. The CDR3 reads CASSGTTGSGSPLHF. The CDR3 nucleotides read TGTGCCAGCAGTGGGACGACAGGGTCCGGCTCACCCCTCCACTTT.

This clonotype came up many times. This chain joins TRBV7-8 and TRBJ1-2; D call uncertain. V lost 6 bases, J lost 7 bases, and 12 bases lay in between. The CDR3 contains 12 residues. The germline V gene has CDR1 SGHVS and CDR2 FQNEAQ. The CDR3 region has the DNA TGTGCCAGCAGTCGTATGACCGTTGGCTACACCTTC. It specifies CASSRMTVGYTF.

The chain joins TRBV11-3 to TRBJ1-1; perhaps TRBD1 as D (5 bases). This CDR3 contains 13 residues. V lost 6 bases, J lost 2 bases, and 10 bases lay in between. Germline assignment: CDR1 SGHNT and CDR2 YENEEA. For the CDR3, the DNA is TGTGCCAGCAGGGACCGGGACAACACTGAAGCTTTCTTT. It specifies CASRDRDNTEAFF.

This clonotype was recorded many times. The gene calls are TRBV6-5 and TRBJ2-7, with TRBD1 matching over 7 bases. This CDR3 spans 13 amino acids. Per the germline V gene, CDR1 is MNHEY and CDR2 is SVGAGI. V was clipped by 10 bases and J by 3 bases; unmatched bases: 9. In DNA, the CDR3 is TGTGCCACCCGGACAGGAGAAGGCTACGAGCAGTACTTC. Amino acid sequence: CATRTGEGYEQYF.

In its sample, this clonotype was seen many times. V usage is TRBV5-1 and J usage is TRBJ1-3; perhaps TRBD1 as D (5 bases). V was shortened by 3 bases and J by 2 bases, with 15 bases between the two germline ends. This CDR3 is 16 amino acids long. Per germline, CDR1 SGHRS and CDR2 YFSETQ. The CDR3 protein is CASSSSFGGAGNTIYF. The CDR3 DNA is TGCGCCAGCAGCTCTTCGTTTGGAGGGGCTGGAAACACCATATATTTT.

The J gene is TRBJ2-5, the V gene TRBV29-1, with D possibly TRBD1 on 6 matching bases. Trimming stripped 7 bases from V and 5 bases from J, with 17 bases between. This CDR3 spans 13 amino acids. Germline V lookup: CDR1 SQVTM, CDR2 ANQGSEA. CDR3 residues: CSAIGTLGETQYF. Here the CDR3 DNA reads TGCAGCGCAATCGGGACACTCGGGGAGACCCAGTACTTC. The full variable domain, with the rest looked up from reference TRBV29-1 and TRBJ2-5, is SAVISQKPSRDICQRGTSLTIQCQVDSQVTMMFWYRQQPGQSLTLIATANQGSEATYESGFVIDKFPISRPNLTFSTLTVSNMSPEDSSIYLCSAIGTLGETQYFGPGTRLLVL.

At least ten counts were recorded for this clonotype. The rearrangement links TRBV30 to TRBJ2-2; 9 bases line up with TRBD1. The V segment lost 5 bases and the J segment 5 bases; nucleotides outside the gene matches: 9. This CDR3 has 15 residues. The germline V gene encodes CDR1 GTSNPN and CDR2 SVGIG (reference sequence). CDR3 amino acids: CAWGTGGLLTGELFF. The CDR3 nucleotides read TGTGCCTGGGGAACAGGGGGCCTCTTGACCGGGGAGCTGTTTTTT.

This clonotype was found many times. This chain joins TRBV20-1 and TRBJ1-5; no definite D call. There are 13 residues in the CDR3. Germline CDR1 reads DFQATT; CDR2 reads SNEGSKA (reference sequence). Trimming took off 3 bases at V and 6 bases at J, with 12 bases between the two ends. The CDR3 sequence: CSASAESGQPQHF. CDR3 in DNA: TGCAGTGCTAGCGCCGAGTCTGGTCAGCCCCAGCATTTT.

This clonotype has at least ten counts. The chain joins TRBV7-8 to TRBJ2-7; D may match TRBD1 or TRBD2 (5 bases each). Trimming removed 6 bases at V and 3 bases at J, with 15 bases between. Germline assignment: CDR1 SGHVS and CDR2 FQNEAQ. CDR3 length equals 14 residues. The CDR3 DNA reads TGTGCCAGCAGTCGAGGGGCCTCAGGCTACGAGCAGTACTTC. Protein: CASSRGASGYEQYF.

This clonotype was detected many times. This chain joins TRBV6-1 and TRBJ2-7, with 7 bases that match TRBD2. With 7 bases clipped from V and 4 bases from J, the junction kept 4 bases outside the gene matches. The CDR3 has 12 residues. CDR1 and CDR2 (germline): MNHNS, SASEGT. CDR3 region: CASTTRGYEQYF. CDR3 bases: TGTGCCAGCACCACGCGGGGGTACGAGCAGTACTTC.

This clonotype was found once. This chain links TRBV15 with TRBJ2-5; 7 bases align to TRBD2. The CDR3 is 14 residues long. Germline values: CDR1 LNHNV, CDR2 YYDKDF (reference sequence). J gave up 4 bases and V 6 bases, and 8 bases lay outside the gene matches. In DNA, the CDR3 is TGTGCCACCAGGTGGGCGGGAGTTGTAGAGACCCAGTACTTC. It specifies CATRWAGVVETQYF.

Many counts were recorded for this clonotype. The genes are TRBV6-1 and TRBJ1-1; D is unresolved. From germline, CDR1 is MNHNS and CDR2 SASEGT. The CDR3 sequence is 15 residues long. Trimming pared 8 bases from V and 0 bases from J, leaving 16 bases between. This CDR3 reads CASFNGGRLNTEAFF. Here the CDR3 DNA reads TGTGCCAGCTTCAACGGAGGCCGACTGAACACTGAAGCTTTCTTT.

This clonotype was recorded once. The chain's CDR3 is CAWSVGNTIYF. The CDR3 bases are TGTGCCTGGAGTGTTGGAAACACCATATATTTT. V and J are TRBV30 and TRBJ1-3; unclear D gene. CDR3 length: 11 amino acids. V was shortened by 0 bases and J by 3 bases, with 0 bases between the two germline ends. From germline, CDR1 is GTSNPN and CDR2 SVGIG (reference sequence).

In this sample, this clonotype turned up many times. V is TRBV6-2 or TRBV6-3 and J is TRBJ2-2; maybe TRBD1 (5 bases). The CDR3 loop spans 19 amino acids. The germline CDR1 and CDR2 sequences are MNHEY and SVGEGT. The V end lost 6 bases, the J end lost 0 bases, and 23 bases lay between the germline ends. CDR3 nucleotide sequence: TGTGCCAGCAGCCCATTGGGCCCGACAGAATATGCGAACACCGGGGAGCTGTTTTTT. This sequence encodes CASSPLGPTEYANTGELFF.

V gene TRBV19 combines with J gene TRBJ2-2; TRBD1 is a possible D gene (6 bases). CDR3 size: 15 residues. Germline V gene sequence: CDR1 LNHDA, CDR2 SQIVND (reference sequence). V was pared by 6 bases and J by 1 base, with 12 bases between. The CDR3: CASRSRTENTGELFF. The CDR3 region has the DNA TGTGCCAGTAGAAGTCGGACAGAGAACACCGGGGAGCTGTTTTTT.

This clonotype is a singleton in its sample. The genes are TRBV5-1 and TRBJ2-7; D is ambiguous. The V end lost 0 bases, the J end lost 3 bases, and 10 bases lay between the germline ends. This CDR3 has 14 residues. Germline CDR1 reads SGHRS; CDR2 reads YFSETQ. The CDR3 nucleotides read TGCGCCAGCAGCTTGGAGGTCGCGCACTACGAGCAGTACTTC. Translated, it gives CASSLEVAHYEQYF. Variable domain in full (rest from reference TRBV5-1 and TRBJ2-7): KAGVTQTPRYLIKTRGQQVTLSCSPISGHRSVSWYQQTPGQGLQFLFEYFSETQRNKGNFPGRFSGRQFSNSRSEMNVSTLELGDSALYLCASSLEVAHYEQYFGPGTRLTVT.

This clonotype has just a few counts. CDR3 in DNA: TGCAGCGTTGAAGGGACGGTTAGGGATGAAGCTTTCTTT. It specifies CSVEGTVRDEAFF. The V gene is TRBV29-1, the J gene TRBJ1-1; D unclear. The V and J ends lost 1 base and 7 bases respectively, with 13 bases between them. Per germline, CDR1 SQVTM and CDR2 ANQGSEA. This CDR3 region has 13 residues.

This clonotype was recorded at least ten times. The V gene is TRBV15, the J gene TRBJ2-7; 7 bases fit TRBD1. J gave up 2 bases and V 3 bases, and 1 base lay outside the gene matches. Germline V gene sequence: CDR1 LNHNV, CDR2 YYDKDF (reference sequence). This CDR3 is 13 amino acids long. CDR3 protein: CATSRTGTYEQYF. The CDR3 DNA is TGTGCCACCAGCAGGACAGGGACCTACGAGCAGTACTTC. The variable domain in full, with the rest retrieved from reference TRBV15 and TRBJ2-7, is DAMVIQNPRYQVTQFGKPVTLSCSQTLNHNVMYWYQQKSSQAPKLLFHYYDKDFNNEADTPDNFQSRRPNTSFCFLDIRSPGLGDTAMYLCATSRTGTYEQYFGPGTRLTVT.

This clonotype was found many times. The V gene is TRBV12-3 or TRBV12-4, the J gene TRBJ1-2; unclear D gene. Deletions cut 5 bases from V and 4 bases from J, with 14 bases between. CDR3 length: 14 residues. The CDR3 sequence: CASSVSFSGYGYTF. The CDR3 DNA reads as TGTGCCAGCAGTGTTTCCTTTTCTGGCTATGGCTACACCTTC.

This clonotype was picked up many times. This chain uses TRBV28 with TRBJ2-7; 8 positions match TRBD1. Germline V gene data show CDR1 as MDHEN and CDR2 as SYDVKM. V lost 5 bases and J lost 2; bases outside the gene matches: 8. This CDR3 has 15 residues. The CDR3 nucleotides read TGTGCCAGCAGTCCAGGGGGCGATTTCACCTACGAGCAGTACTTC. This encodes CASSPGGDFTYEQYF.